The rows below give T cell receptor beta chains drawn from one sample of a study of blood T cell repertoires in COVID-19. Measured with immunoSEQ multiplex PCR; TCRdb has only the in-frame clones, and not every one. The sample lists some 270,000 clones, roughly 89% occurring once. What was sequenced was PBMCs or T cells enriched from blood (not recorded which). The receptors originated from a middle-aged woman who had recovered from COVID-19. Both conserved end residues are part of each CDR3. A D gene is named only where the DNA matches it firmly. Some rows mark clone size as missing; the rest say once, few, many or name a class of expanded clone.

v_gene,j_gene,d_gene,abundance,CDR3aa,CDR3nt
TRBV18,TRBJ2-2,TRBD2,NA,CASSPPSGRWAGELFF,TGTGCCAGCTCACCACCTAGCGGGAGATGGGCCGGGGAGCTGTTTTTT
TRBV5-4,TRBJ1-2,NA,NA,CASSFSGEGSGYTF,TGTGCCAGCAGCTTCTCAGGGGAGGGGAGTGGCTACACCTTC
TRBV7-3,TRBJ2-3,TRBD1,NA,CASSLRTGGHLTDTQYF,TGTGCCAGCAGCTTAAGGACAGGGGGCCACCTTACAGATACGCAGTATTTT
TRBV7-8,TRBJ1-6,NA,NA,CASSLRISSYNSPLHF,TGTGCCAGCAGCCTCAGAATCAGCTCCTATAATTCACCCCTCCACTTT
TRBV18,TRBJ1-1,TRBD1,NA,CASSTGVRNTEAFF,TGTGCCAGCTCAACAGGGGTGAGGAACACTGAAGCTTTCTTT
TRBV6-6,TRBJ1-2,TRBD1,NA,CASSRTTGQYGYTF,TGTGCCAGCAGTCGTACAACGGGACAGTATGGCTACACCTTC
TRBV7-2,TRBJ2-7,TRBD2,NA,CASSSTSGYEQYF,TGTGCCAGCAGCTCCACTAGCGGCTACGAGCAGTACTTC
TRBV2,TRBJ2-3,NA,NA,CASSTFSTDTQYF,TGTGCCAGCAGCACTTTTAGCACAGATACGCAGTATTTT
TRBV15,TRBJ1-2,NA,NA,CATSRDRGGRRYGYTF,TGTGCCACCAGCAGAGATCGCGGGGGGCGCAGATATGGCTACACCTTC
TRBV7-8,TRBJ1-2,NA,NA,CASSLYRIAAGENGYTF,TGTGCCAGCAGCTTATATCGTATCGCGGCAGGGGAGAATGGCTACACCTTC
TRBV18,TRBJ1-1,NA,NA,CASSAGPIINTEAFF,TGTGCCAGCTCTGCGGGACCGATCATTAACACTGAAGCTTTCTTT
TRBV5-1,TRBJ2-5,TRBD2,once,CASSSGGGPLGTQYF,TGCGCCAGCAGCTCAGGCGGGGGGCCACTGGGGACCCAGTACTTC
TRBV2,TRBJ1-2,TRBD1,NA,CASSRRTPGQSYGYTF,TGTGCCAGCAGCAGAAGGACACCGGGACAGTCCTATGGCTACACCTTC
TRBV5-4,TRBJ1-2,NA,NA,CASSLLPSRGYGYTF,TGTGCCAGCAGCTTGTTACCATCTCGGGGGTATGGCTACACCTTC
TRBV29-1,TRBJ2-1,TRBD2,NA,CSAASGSSNEQFF,TGCAGCGCCGCTAGCGGGTCTTCCAATGAGCAGTTCTTC
TRBV5-1,TRBJ2-3,NA,NA,CASSPETSTDTQYF,TGCGCCAGCAGCCCAGAGACTAGCACAGATACGCAGTATTTT
TRBV5-1,TRBJ1-1,NA,NA,CASSLDQGRNTEAFF,TGCGCCAGCAGCTTGGACCAGGGAAGGAACACTGAAGCTTTCTTT
TRBV14,TRBJ1-2,NA,NA,CASSQASRGYGYTF,TGTGCCAGCAGCCAAGCTAGCAGGGGCTATGGCTACACCTTC
TRBV2,TRBJ1-5,TRBD1,NA,CASSGDRGGRHF,TGTGCCAGCAGTGGAGACAGGGGGGGAAGGCATTTT
TRBV5-1,TRBJ2-3,TRBD2,NA,CASSSGLAGVTDTQYF,TGCGCCAGCAGCTCCGGACTAGCGGGGGTCACAGATACGCAGTATTTT
TRBV7-2,TRBJ2-1,TRBD2,NA,CASRGLAGRNEQFF,TGTGCCAGTCGTGGGCTAGCGGGACGCAATGAGCAGTTCTTC
TRBV19,TRBJ2-1,TRBD1,NA,CASGRRDRANNEQFF,TGTGCCAGTGGCCGCCGGGACAGGGCAAACAATGAGCAGTTCTTC
TRBV6-5,TRBJ1-2,NA,NA,CASSYGQYGYTF,TGTGCCAGCAGTTACGGGCAGTATGGCTACACCTTC
TRBV5-4,TRBJ1-2,TRBD1,NA,CASSRWTGDMNGYTF,TGTGCCAGCAGTAGATGGACAGGGGATATGAATGGCTACACCTTC
TRBV4-3,TRBJ2-3,TRBD2,NA,CASSQGSSGSGSDTQYF,TGCGCCAGCAGCCAAGGATCCAGCGGGAGTGGGTCAGATACGCAGTATTTT
TRBV5-1,TRBJ2-7,NA,NA,CASSDISGSYEQYF,TGCGCCAGCAGCGATATTAGCGGCTCCTACGAGCAGTACTTC
TRBV18,TRBJ1-5,TRBD1,NA,CASSPRQGDQPQHF,TGTGCCAGCTCACCGCGACAGGGGGATCAGCCCCAGCATTTT
TRBV7-9,TRBJ2-1,TRBD1,NA,CASSYRDRVSHEQFF,TGTGCCAGCAGCTACCGGGACAGGGTCTCACATGAGCAGTTCTTC
TRBV9,TRBJ1-2,TRBD1,NA,CASSALDRGRYYGYTF,TGTGCCAGCAGCGCCCTCGACAGGGGCCGTTACTATGGCTACACCTTC
TRBV27,TRBJ1-2,NA,NA,CASSPYSNLHGYTF,TGTGCCAGCAGTCCATACAGCAATCTCCATGGCTACACCTTC
TRBV23-1,TRBJ2-7,NA,many,CASSQSCATDNSYEQYF,TGCGCCAGCAGTCAATCGTGTGCCACAGACAACTCCTACGAGCAGTACTTC
TRBV4-1,TRBJ2-3,TRBD2,NA,CASSQSRGGGKDTQYF,TGCGCCAGCAGCCAATCTCGGGGGGGCGGGAAAGATACGCAGTATTTT
TRBV9,TRBJ2-7,NA,NA,CASSVDGQPYEQYF,TGTGCCAGCAGCGTAGATGGGCAGCCCTACGAGCAGTACTTC
TRBV28,TRBJ1-1,NA,NA,CASSLGGNTEAFF,TGTGCCAGCAGTTTGGGAGGGAACACTGAAGCTTTCTTT